The clone carrying this T cell receptor (beta chain) was counted at least ten times. Its target is not known. The data belong to a study of T cells in Graves' hyperthyroidism and ophthalmopathy. It was RNA transcripts that yielded the amplified TCR beta CDR3 regions. The HTBI primer set drove a first-round RT-PCR of the TCR CDR3. TCRdb fed the multiplex PCR reads into MiXCR, producing one record per CDR3 protein. The sample records a few hundred thousand distinct CDR3 sequences, 11% to 15% being singletons. Out of less than 12 ml of fresh peripheral blood came the PBMCs. The study's findings and limits: A 13 V-J model separated ophthalmopathy from stable hyperthyroidism. Clonotypes that were expanded in thyroid above 0.001 mostly appeared in blood too.

The CDR3 loop spans 18 amino acids. Deletions cut 1 base from V and 8 bases from J, with 24 bases between. Germline CDR1 reads SGHVS; CDR2 reads FQNEAQ. The sequencing input was blood. The receptor comes from a woman under 40 with Graves' hyperthyroidism that later progressed to Graves' ophthalmopathy. The chain links TRBV7-8 to TRBJ1-3; no definite D call. This CDR3 reads CASSLVSWVRRHSDTIYF. Written as DNA, the CDR3 is TGTGCCAGCAGCTTAGTGTCGTGGGTACGCCGTCACTCGGACACCATATATTTT.